The 19 T cell receptor beta chains reported below all come from one sample, sequenced in a study of CD8+CD57+ T cells in acquired aplastic anemia. Genomic DNA acted as the template from which TCR beta VDJ combination and CDR3 sequence profiling were carried out. In TCRdb, the reads were re-called with MiXCR into one record per CDR3 protein. This sample carries fewer than 250,000 distinct CDR3 sequences, approximately 50% of them seen once, and the ten largest clones take over 7.5%. Patients picked for sequencing had shown CD8+CD57+ cell expansion detected by flow cytometry. Sequencing was done on a sample of sorted CD4+, CD8+, or CD8+CD57+ T cells (not recorded which) from PBMCs. The receptors shown here come from a human donor with aplastic anemia.

This clonotype was counted many times. The J gene is TRBJ1-5, the V gene TRBV12-3 or TRBV12-4, with D possibly matching TRBD1 (6 bases). This CDR3 has 14 amino acids. V lost 5 bases, J lost 5 bases, and 13 bases lay in between. The CDR3 sequence is CASSRGQSYQPQHF. For the CDR3, the DNA is TGTGCCAGCAGTCGCGGACAGAGTTATCAGCCCCAGCATTTT.

The chain links TRBV3-1 to TRBJ1-3; TRBD1 matches 7 bases. CDR1 LGHDT and CDR2 YNNKEL come from the germline V gene (reference sequence). CDR3 length: 20 residues. The trim removed 0 bases at V and 2 bases at J, leaving 16 bases unmatched. CDR3 nucleotide sequence: TGTGCCAGCAGCCAAGAGTTTCTAGGGGGCGATCCGTTTCCTGGAAACACCATATATTTT. Translating gives CASSQEFLGGDPFPGNTIYF.

This clonotype has a handful of counts. The rearrangement links TRBV30 to TRBJ2-7; the match to TRBD1 covers 10 bases. CDR3 size: 14 residues. Germline V lookup: CDR1 GTSNPN, CDR2 SVGIG (reference sequence). Germline trimming cut 1 base from V and 7 bases from J; bases unmatched to any gene: 7. CDR3 amino acids: CAWSAGTGVLEQYF. CDR3 DNA: TGTGCCTGGAGTGCTGGGACAGGGGTGCTAGAGCAGTACTTC.

The chain has TRBV6-2 or TRBV6-3 and TRBJ2-5, with D possibly being TRBD1 (5 bases). Looked up from germline, CDR1 is MNHEY and CDR2 is SVGEGT. V lost 7 bases to trimming and J lost 0 bases, with 12 bases between them. The CDR3 length is 14 residues. CDR3 region: CASTWGRDQETQYF. The CDR3 nucleotides are TGTGCCAGCACCTGGGGCCGTGACCAAGAGACCCAGTACTTC.

V is TRBV2 and J is TRBJ2-7, with TRBD1 matching 7 bases. The CDR3 contains 14 residues. V shed 8 bases, J shed 2 bases, and the junction held 9 bases outside the gene matches. Germline V gene sequence: CDR1 SNHLY, CDR2 FYNNEI. CDR3 protein: CASSLDQGAYEQYF. The CDR3 coding sequence is TGTGCCAGCTCACTTGATCAGGGGGCCTACGAGCAGTACTTC.

Many counts were recorded for this clonotype. The CDR3 bases are TGTGCCAGCAACCTGCGGAGCACAGATACGCAGTATTTT. Amino acid sequence: CASNLRSTDTQYF. The rearrangement uses TRBV12-3 or TRBV12-4 and TRBJ2-3; no clear D. CDR3 length: 13 residues. V gave up 7 bases and J gave up 0 bases, with 8 bases separating them.

Comment on this clonotype: A much larger clonotype is one base distant, so this may be a read error. J is TRBJ2-7 and V is TRBV6-1, with a weak D call TRBD1 (6 bases). This CDR3 is built from 14 residues. Per germline, CDR1 MNHNS and CDR2 SASEGT. V was trimmed by 6 bases and J by 0 bases, leaving 12 bases between them. The CDR3 protein is CASSFRGSSYEQYF. CDR3 bases: TGTGCCAGCAGCTTTAGGGGGAGCTCCTACGAGCAGTACTTC.

V is TRBV29-1 and J is TRBJ2-4; D uncertain. Trimming cost V 5 bases and J 2 bases, with 7 bases left between them. This CDR3 has 12 residues. In germline, CDR1 is SQVTM, CDR2 ANQGSEA. DNA of the CDR3: TGCAGCGTTCCTGTGACCAAAAACATTCAGTACTTC. Protein: CSVPVTKNIQYF.

J is TRBJ1-2 and V is TRBV27; the D gene is possibly TRBD1 (5 bases). The CDR3 has 17 residues. V was pared by 2 bases and J by 3 bases, with 19 bases between. The germline gives CDR1 MNHEY, CDR2 SMNVEV (reference sequence). DNA for the CDR3: TGTGCCAGCAGTTTAAAGGGCAGGGCTACAAGTTACTATGGCTACACCTTC. As protein: CASSLKGRATSYYGYTF.

The J gene is TRBJ2-4, the V gene TRBV7-4; perhaps TRBD1 as D (6 bases). The germline V and J ends were trimmed by 1 base and 9 bases, with 13 bases remaining between them. This CDR3 comprises 14 residues. CDR1 is SGHVT and CDR2 is SQSDAQ in the germline V gene. CDR3 sequence (DNA): TGTGCCAGCAGCTTAGACAGGGCGGTCGGCATTCAGTACTTC. Its protein product is CASSLDRAVGIQYF.

This clonotype has ten or more counts. The rearrangement joins TRBV7-2 to TRBJ2-7, with 7 bases that match TRBD1. V shed 5 bases, J shed 3 bases, and the junction held 7 bases outside the gene matches. The CDR3 covers 14 residues. Per the germline V gene, CDR1 is SGHTA and CDR2 is FQGNSA. The CDR3 DNA sequence: TGTGCCAGCAGCACTATACAGGGGAACTACGAGCAGTACTTC. The encoded protein is CASSTIQGNYEQYF.

This clonotype was recorded many times. The chain uses TRBV12-5 and TRBJ1-5; D not resolved. CDR1 is LGHNT and CDR2 is FRNRAP in the germline V gene. The CDR3 has 12 residues. V was pared by 2 bases and J by 5 bases, with 4 bases between. The CDR3 reads CASGLSDQPQHF. The CDR3 DNA reads TGTGCTAGTGGTTTGTCCGATCAGCCCCAGCATTTT.

This clonotype was picked up many times. The J gene is TRBJ2-7, the V gene TRBV13; 8 nucleotides match TRBD1. Trimming removed 4 bases from V and 0 bases from J; junction bases left unmatched: 8. Germline V CDR1 and CDR2: PRHDT, FYEKMQ (reference sequence). The CDR3 is made up of 16 amino acids. CDR3 amino acids: CASSSRQGTSSYEQYF. The CDR3 bases are TGTGCCAGCAGCTCTAGACAGGGGACGAGCTCCTACGAGCAGTACTTC.

This clonotype appeared many times. The chain has TRBV7-3 and TRBJ2-6, with no clear D. Trimming pared 5 bases from V and 4 bases from J, leaving 21 bases between. The CDR3 consists of 18 residues. Germline CDR1 and CDR2: SGHTA and FQGTGA. The CDR3 DNA is TGTGCCAGCAGCCTATCCCCCCGTGGGGTATCCGGGGCCAACGTCCTGACTTTC. Protein: CASSLSPRGVSGANVLTF.

This clonotype was seen many times. The chain recombines TRBV7-2 with TRBJ2-3; tentatively, D is TRBD1 (6 bases). V was trimmed by 4 bases and J by 4 bases, leaving 12 bases between them. This CDR3 comprises 14 residues. Germline V gene sequence: CDR1 SGHTA, CDR2 FQGNSA. The CDR3 DNA is TGTGCCAGCAGCTACAGGGCCCCCCCAGATACGCAGTATTTT. Translated, it gives CASSYRAPPDTQYF.

The chain carries TRBV2 and TRBJ2-7; no firm D call. This CDR3 has 11 amino acids. Germline V gives CDR1 SNHLY, CDR2 FYNNEI. The CDR3 reads CASSDGRLRIV. The CDR3 bases are TGTGCCAGCAGTGACGGCCGGCTGCGAATAGTC.

This clonotype occurred once. CDR3 in amino acids: CASSEGTPLNYGYTF. The CDR3 bases are TGTGCCAGTAGCGAAGGGACACCTCTTAACTATGGCTACACCTTC. The chain couples TRBV19 to TRBJ1-2; the D gene is possibly TRBD1 (6 bases). Germline V gene lookup returns CDR1 LNHDA and CDR2 SQIVND (reference sequence). This CDR3 has 15 residues. Trimming stripped 6 bases from V and 1 base from J, with 15 bases between.

The chain combines TRBV7-9 with TRBJ1-5; 8 nucleotides align to TRBD1. Germline loops: CDR1 SEHNR, CDR2 FQNEAQ (reference sequence). The CDR3 sequence is 17 residues long. V lost 5 bases and J lost 0; bases outside the gene matches: 9. The CDR3 reads CASSLRYDRGSNQPQHF. CDR3 DNA: TGTGCCAGCAGCCTAAGGTATGACAGGGGTAGCAATCAGCCCCAGCATTTT.

This clonotype was recorded once. This rearrangement joins TRBV6-5 to TRBJ1-6; D remains unclear. V lost 0 bases and J 7 bases, leaving 10 bases between the germline ends. The germline V gene encodes CDR1 MNHEY and CDR2 SVGAGI. The CDR3 has 15 amino acids. The CDR3 DNA is TGTGCCAGCAGTTACTCGAAGGCGCGGAATTCACCCCTCCACTTT. It specifies CASSYSKARNSPLHF.